The clone carrying this T cell receptor beta chain was observed a few times. Its matching antigen is unknown. This specimen belongs to a study of T cell responses to AZD1222 COVID-19 vaccine. Study details: Doses given second, at about 4 or about 12 weeks, were pooled. General study findings and limits: Possibly, clonal diversity was underestimated; donors were largely white British and included more females. Vaccine-associated CD4 TCRs spanned spike, dominant at 160-218 and 743-854. Baseline antibody screening turned up just a handful of seropositive AZD1222 recipients.

Clones were read by immunoSEQ multiplex PCR, and TCRdb kept only the in-frame ones, dropping some. Seen here are tens of thousands of clones, about 78% observed once, and the top ten hold around 21%. Sequencing used peripheral blood, obtained on day 0 of AZD1222 vaccination. This clonotype was sampled from an adult in good health.

CDR3 protein: CAWSQTGAQPQHF. In DNA, the CDR3 is TGTGCCTGGAGCCAGACAGGGGCACAGCCCCAGCATTTT. This sequence joins TRBV30 and TRBJ1-5; 8 bases agree with TRBD1. The CDR3 length is 13 residues. V trimming: 3 bases; J trimming: 7 bases; junction bases outside the gene matches: 5. Germline V gene sequence: CDR1 GTSNPN, CDR2 SVGIG (reference sequence). The full variable domain, its missing parts supplied by reference TRBV30 and TRBJ1-5, is SQTIHQWPATLVQPVGSPLSLECTVEGTSNPNLYWYRQAAGRGLQLLFYSVGIGQISSEVPQNLSASRPQDRQFILSSKKLLLSDSGFYLCAWSQTGAQPQHFGDGTRLSIL.